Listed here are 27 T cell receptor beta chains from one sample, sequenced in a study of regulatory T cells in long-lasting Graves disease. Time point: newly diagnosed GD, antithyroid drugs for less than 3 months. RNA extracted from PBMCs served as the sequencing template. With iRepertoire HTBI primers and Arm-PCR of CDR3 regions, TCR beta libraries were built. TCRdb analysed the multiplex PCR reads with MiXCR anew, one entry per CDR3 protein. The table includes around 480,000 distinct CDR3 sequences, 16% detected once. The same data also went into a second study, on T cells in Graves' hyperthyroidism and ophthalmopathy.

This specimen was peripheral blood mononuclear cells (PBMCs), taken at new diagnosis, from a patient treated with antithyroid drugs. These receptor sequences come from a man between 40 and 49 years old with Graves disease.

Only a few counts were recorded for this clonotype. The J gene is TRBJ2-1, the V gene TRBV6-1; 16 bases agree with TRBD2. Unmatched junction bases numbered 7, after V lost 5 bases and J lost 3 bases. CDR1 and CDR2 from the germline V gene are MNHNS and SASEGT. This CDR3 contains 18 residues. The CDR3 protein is CASSRGTSGRAYYNEQFF. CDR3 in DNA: TGTGCCAGCAGTCGGGGGACTAGCGGGAGGGCCTACTACAATGAGCAGTTCTTC.

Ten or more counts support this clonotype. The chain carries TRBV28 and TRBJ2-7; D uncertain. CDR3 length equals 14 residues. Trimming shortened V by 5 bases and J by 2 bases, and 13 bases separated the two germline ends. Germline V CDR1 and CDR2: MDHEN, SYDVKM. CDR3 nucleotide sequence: TGTGCCAGCAGTCTCCGGCGGTTAGCCTACGAGCAGTACTTC. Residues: CASSLRRLAYEQYF.

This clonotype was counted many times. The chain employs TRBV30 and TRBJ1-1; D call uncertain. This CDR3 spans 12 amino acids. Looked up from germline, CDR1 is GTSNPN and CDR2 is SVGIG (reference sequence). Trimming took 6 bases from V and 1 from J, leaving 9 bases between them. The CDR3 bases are TGTGCCTGCCACGACCAGAACACTGAAGCTTTCTTT. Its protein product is CACHDQNTEAFF.

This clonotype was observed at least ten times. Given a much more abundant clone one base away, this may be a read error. CDR3 amino acids: CASSLSGGELFF. The CDR3 DNA reads as TGTGCCAGCAGTTTATCCGGCGGGGAGCTGTTTTTT. The chain couples TRBV28 to TRBJ2-2; D remains ambiguous. The ends were cut back, 1 base at V and 7 bases at J, with 4 bases in the middle. Germline CDR1 MDHEN, CDR2 SYDVKM. This CDR3 contains 12 residues.

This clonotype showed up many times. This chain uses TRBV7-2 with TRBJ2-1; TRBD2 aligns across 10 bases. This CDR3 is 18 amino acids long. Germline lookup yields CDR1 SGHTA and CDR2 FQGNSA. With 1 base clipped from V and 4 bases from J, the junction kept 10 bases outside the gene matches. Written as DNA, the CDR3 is TGTGCCAGCAGCTTAGTGTCACGTGGACTAGCGGATTACAATGAGCAGTTCTTC. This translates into CASSLVSRGLADYNEQFF.

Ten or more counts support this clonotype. CDR3 sequence (DNA): TGTGCCAGCTCACCAATATTACAGGGTCCGAACACTGAAGCTTTCTTT. It encodes CASSPILQGPNTEAFF. The chain uses TRBV18 and TRBJ1-1, with D possibly TRBD1 on 6 matching bases. Germline assignment: CDR1 KGHSH and CDR2 LQKENI. Deletions cut 2 bases from V and 1 base from J, with 14 bases between. The CDR3 totals 16 residues.

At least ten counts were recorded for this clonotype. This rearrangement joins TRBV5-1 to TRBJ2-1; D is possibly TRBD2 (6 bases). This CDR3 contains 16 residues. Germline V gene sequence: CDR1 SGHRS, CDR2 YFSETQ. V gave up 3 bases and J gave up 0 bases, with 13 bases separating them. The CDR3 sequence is CASSSGVPSSYNEQFF. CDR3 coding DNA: TGCGCCAGCAGCTCGGGGGTACCAAGCTCCTACAATGAGCAGTTCTTC.

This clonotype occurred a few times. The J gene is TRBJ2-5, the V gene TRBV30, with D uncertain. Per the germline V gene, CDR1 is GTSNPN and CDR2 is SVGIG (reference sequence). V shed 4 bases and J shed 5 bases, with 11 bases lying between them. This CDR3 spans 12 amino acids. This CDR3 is CAWTALKETQYF. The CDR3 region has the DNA TGTGCCTGGACGGCCTTGAAGGAGACCCAGTACTTC.

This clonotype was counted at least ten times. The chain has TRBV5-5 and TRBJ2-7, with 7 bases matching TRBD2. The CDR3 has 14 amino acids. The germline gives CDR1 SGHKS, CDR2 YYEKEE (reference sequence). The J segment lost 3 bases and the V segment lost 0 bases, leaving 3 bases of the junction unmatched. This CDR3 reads CASSLAKRGYEQYF. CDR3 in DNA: TGTGCCAGCAGCTTGGCCAAGCGGGGCTACGAGCAGTACTTC.

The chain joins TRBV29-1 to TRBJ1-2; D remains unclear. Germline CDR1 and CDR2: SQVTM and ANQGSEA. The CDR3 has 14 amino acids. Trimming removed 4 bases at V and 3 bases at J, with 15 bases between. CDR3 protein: CSVGVRVVDYGYTF. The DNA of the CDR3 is TGCAGCGTTGGGGTGAGGGTCGTCGACTATGGCTACACCTTC.

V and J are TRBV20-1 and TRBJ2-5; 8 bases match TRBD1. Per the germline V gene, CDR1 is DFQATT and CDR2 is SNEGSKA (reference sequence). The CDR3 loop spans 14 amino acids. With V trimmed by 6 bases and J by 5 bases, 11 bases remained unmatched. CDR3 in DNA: TGCAGTGCCGCGTCCGGGACAGGCTACGAGACCCAGTACTTC. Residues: CSAASGTGYETQYF.

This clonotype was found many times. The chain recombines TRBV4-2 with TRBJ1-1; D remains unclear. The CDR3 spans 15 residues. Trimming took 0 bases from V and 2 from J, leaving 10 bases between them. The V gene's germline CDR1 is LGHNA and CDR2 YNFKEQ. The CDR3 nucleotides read TGTGCCAGCAGCCAAGATCGGGGAGTTAACACTGAAGCTTTCTTT. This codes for CASSQDRGVNTEAFF.

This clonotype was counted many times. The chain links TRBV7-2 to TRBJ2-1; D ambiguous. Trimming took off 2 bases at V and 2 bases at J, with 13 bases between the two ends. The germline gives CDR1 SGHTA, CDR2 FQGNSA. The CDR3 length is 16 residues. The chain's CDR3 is CASSLRVTLTYNEQFF. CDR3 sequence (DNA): TGTGCCAGCAGCTTAAGGGTGACACTTACCTACAATGAGCAGTTCTTC.

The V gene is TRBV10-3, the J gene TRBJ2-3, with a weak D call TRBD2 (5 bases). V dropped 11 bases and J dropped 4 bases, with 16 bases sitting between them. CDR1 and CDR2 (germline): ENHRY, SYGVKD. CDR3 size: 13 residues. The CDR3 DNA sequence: TGTGCCGGGTCGGACGTTAGCGCAGATACGCAGTATTTT. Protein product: CAGSDVSADTQYF.

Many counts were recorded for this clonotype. CDR3 region: CSASAKDRINQPQHF. The CDR3 DNA reads TGCAGTGCTAGCGCCAAAGACAGAATCAATCAGCCCCAGCATTTT. J is TRBJ1-5 and V is TRBV20-1; weak D call: TRBD1 (5 bases). The CDR3 extends over 15 amino acids. V was cut by 3 bases and J by 3 bases, with 15 bases left in between. The germline CDR1 and CDR2 sequences are DFQATT and SNEGSKA (reference sequence).

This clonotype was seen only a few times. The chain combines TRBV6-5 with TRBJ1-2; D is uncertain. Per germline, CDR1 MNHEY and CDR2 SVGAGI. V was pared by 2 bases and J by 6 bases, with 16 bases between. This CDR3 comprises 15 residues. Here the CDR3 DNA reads TGTGCCAGCAGTTACCGAGGGCCTTCAGATCATGGCTACACCTTC. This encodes CASSYRGPSDHGYTF.

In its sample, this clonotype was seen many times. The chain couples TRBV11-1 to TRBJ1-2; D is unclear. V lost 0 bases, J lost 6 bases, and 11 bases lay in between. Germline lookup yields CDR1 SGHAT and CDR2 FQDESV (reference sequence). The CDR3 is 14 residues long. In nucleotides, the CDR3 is TGTGCCAGCAGCTTAGCGCGGGAAGCGAATGGCTACACCTTC. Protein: CASSLAREANGYTF.

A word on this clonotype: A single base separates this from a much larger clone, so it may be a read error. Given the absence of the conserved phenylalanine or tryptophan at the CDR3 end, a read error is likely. CDR3: CASSPGTGWDEKLFL. CDR3 sequence (DNA): TGTGCCAGCAGTCCCGGGACAGGGTGGGATGAAAAACTGTTTCTT. The chain joins TRBV3-1 to TRBJ1-4; TRBD1 matches at 9 bases. J was trimmed by 6 bases and V by 6 bases; bases with no gene match: 8. Germline V gene lookup returns CDR1 LGHDT and CDR2 YNNKEL (reference sequence). This CDR3 is 15 amino acids long.

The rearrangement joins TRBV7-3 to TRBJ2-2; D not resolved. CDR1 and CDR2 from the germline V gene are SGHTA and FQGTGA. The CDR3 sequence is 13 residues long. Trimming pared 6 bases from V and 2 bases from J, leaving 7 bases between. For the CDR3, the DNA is TGTGCCAGCAGATCAGCTAACACCGGGGAGCTGTTTTTT. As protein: CASRSANTGELFF.

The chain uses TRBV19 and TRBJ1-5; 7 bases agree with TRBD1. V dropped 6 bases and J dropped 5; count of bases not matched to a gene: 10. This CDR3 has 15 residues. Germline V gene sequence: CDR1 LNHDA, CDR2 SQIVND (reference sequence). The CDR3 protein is CASRGPQGEYQPQHF. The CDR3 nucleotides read TGTGCCAGTAGAGGCCCCCAGGGGGAATATCAGCCCCAGCATTTT.

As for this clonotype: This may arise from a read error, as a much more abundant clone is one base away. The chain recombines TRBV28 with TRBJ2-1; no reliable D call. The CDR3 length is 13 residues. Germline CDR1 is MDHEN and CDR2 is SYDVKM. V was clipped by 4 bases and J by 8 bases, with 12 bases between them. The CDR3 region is CASSSPRYDEQFF. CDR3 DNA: TGTGCCAGCAGTTCCCCTAGATACGATGAGCAGTTCTTC.

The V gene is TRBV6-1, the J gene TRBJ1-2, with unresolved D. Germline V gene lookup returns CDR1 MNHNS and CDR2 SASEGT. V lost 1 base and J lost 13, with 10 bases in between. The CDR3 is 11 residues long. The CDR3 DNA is TGTGCCAGCAGTGAAGGGGAAATAGTCACCTTC. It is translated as CASSEGEIVTF.

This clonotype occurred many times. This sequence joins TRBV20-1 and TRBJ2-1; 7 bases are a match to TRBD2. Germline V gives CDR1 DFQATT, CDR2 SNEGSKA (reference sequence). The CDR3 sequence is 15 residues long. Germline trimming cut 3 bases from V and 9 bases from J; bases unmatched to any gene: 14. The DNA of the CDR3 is TGCAGTGCTAGTCCGGGCCTAGCGGTCTTAGGTGAGCAGTTCTTC. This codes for CSASPGLAVLGEQFF.

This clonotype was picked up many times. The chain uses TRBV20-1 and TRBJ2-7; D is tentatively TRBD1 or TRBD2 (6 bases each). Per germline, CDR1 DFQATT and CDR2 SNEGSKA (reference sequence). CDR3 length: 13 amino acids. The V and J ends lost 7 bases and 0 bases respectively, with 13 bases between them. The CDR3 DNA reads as TGCAGTGGAGAGGGGGGATCCTCCTACGAGCAGTACTTC. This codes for CSGEGGSSYEQYF.

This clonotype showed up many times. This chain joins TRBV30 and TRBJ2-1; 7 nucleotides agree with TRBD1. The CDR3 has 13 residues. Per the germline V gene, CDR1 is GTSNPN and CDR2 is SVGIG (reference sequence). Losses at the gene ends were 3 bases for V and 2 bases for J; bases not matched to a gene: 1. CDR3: CAWRQGPYNEQFF. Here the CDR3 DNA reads TGTGCCTGGAGACAGGGGCCCTACAATGAGCAGTTCTTC. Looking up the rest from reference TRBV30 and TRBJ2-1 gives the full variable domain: SQTIHQWPATLVQPVGSPLSLECTVEGTSNPNLYWYRQAAGRGLQLLFYSVGIGQISSEVPQNLSASRPQDRQFILSSKKLLLSDSGFYLCAWRQGPYNEQFFGPGTRLTVL.

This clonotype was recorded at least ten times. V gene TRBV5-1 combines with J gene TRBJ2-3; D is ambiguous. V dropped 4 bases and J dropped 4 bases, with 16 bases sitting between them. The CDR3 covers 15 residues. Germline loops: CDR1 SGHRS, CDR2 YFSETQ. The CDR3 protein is CASSDIPRGADTQYF. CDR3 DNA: TGCGCCAGCAGCGACATCCCGCGTGGGGCAGATACGCAGTATTTT.

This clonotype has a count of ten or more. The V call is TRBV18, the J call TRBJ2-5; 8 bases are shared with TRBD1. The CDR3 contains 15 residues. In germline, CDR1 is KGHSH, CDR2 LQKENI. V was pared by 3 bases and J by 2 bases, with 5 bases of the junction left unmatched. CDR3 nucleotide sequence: TGTGCCAGCTCACCTCGACAGGGGCGGCAAGAGACCCAGTACTTC. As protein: CASSPRQGRQETQYF.